This T cell receptor (beta chain) came from a study of cytomegalovirus exposure and HLA in healthy donors. V was pared by 0 bases and J by 5 bases, with 0 bases of the junction left unmatched. This CDR3 has 15 residues. Germline V gene sequence: CDR1 MNHEY, CDR2 SMNVEV (reference sequence). Using immunoSEQ multiplex PCR, the repertoire was profiled, and TCRdb retains in-frame clones only, with some absent. The table has more than 250,000 clones, 86% seen once. This clonotype was sampled from a woman under 30 in good health and CMV-seronegative. This chain joins TRBV27 and TRBJ2-5; TRBD2 matches 13 bases. The sample taken for sequencing was PBMCs. CDR3 DNA: TGTGCCAGCAGTTTATCGACTAGCGGGAGGGAGACCCAGTACTTC. Translation: CASSLSTSGRETQYF.